One and the same sample provided the 19 T cell receptor beta chains below, sequenced in a study of blood T cell repertoires in COVID-19 (dated by TCRdb to 2018 to 2020). Library method: the immunoSEQ multiplex PCR assay. TCRdb obtained this table from immuneACCESS and retained in-frame rearrangements with V and J assigned. These tables miss some clones; where compared with another copy, unresolved V genes account for less than half of the shortfall, and the remainder is unexplained. For this sample there are around 160,000 clones; 90% appear just once. 15% to 20% of the sample comes from the top ten. The sample taken for sequencing was peripheral blood. These receptors all come from a man in his 60s with active or convalescent COVID-19.

This rearrangement joins TRBV3-1 (or the pseudogene TRBV3-2) to TRBJ2-6; 7 bases agree with TRBD2. CDR1 and CDR2 from the germline V gene are LGHDT and YNNKEL (reference sequence). CDR3 length equals 20 residues. V lost 0 bases and J lost 3; bases outside the gene matches: 14. DNA of the CDR3: TGTGCCAGCAGCCAAGATCACGGCCAGCAGGGACTAAATGGGGCCAACGTCCTGACTTTC. Its translation: CASSQDHGQQGLNGANVLTF.

The sample holds a few counts of this clone. The rearrangement uses TRBV11-2 and TRBJ1-6; 8 positions agree with TRBD1. Germline values: CDR1 SGHAT, CDR2 FQNNGV. The V segment lost 3 bases and the J segment 10 bases; nucleotides outside the gene matches: 8. CDR3 length: 15 residues. The CDR3 loop reads CASSLSQGAESPLHF. In nucleotides, the CDR3 is TGTGCCAGCAGCTTGAGTCAGGGGGCGGAGTCACCCCTCCACTTT.

The rearrangement joins TRBV23-1 to TRBJ1-1, with D perhaps matching TRBD1 (5 bases). TRBV23-1 carries the ORF label, with uncertain function. Trimming stripped 4 bases from V and 5 bases from J, with 17 bases between. This CDR3 has 15 amino acids. CDR3 in DNA: TGCGCCAGCAGTCTACCCCCGGGGGATAAGACTGAAGCTTTCTTT. Translation: CASSLPPGDKTEAFF.

The J gene is TRBJ1-2, the V gene TRBV3-1 (or the pseudogene TRBV3-2); D is unresolved. The V end was cut by 0 bases, the J end by 6 bases, with 17 bases between. Per the germline V gene, CDR1 is LGHDT and CDR2 is YNNKEL (reference sequence). The CDR3 is 16 residues long. The DNA of the CDR3 is TGTGCCAGCAGCCAAGATGACTTTCAGGAGGAAGATGGCTACACCTTC. This translates into CASSQDDFQEEDGYTF.

The chain links TRBV2 to TRBJ2-3; 7 positions agree with TRBD2. Per the germline V gene, CDR1 is SNHLY and CDR2 is FYNNEI. The junction had 7 bases not matched to a gene; V was cut back by 6 bases and J by 4 bases. The CDR3 sequence is 14 residues long. DNA for the CDR3: TGTGCCAGCAGGGCCTCAGCGGGGTCAGATACGCAGTATTTT. It encodes CASRASAGSDTQYF.

This clone was recorded at least ten times. V gene TRBV29-1 combines with J gene TRBJ2-1; 10 bases line up with TRBD2. Germline V gene data show CDR1 as SQVTM and CDR2 as ANQGSEA. V dropped 7 bases and J dropped 8; count of bases not matched to a gene: 17. The CDR3 length is 16 residues. The CDR3 reads CSATPGLAGGRDEQFF. In nucleotides, the CDR3 is TGCAGCGCCACCCCAGGATTAGCGGGGGGCAGGGATGAGCAGTTCTTC.

CDR3 loop: CAWSADGNNQPQHF. CDR3 DNA: TGTGCCTGGAGTGCGGACGGGAACAATCAGCCCCAGCATTTT. The rearrangement joins TRBV30 to TRBJ1-5; no reliable D call. The CDR3 is 14 residues long. Germline loops: CDR1 GTSNPN, CDR2 SVGIG (reference sequence). Trimming stripped 1 base from V and 3 bases from J, with 10 bases between.

The rearrangement uses TRBV19 and TRBJ1-2; 7 bases fit TRBD1. The trim removed 5 bases at V and 8 bases at J, leaving 5 bases unmatched. The CDR3 consists of 12 residues. The V gene's germline CDR1 is LNHDA and CDR2 SQIVND (reference sequence). CDR3 sequence reads: CASSRQGEGYTF. The CDR3 bases are TGTGCCAGTAGTCGACAGGGCGAGGGCTACACCTTC.

V and J are TRBV6-6 and TRBJ2-5, with D perhaps TRBD1 (6 bases). The germline V and J ends were trimmed by 3 bases and 2 bases, with 10 bases remaining between them. Germline V gene sequence: CDR1 MNHNY, CDR2 SVGAGI (reference sequence). There are 14 residues in the CDR3. CDR3 coding DNA: TGTGCCAGCAGTTATTTCGACAGGCAAGAGACCCAGTACTTC. Protein product: CASSYFDRQETQYF.

This clone was counted once. The J gene is TRBJ2-2, the V gene TRBV2; TRBD1 is a possible D gene (5 bases). The V end was cut by 6 bases, the J end by 2 bases, with 13 bases between. Per the germline V gene, CDR1 is SNHLY and CDR2 is FYNNEI. The CDR3 consists of 15 residues. CDR3 sequence reads: CASRRGRVNTGELFF. The CDR3 region has the DNA TGTGCCAGCAGGAGAGGCAGGGTCAACACCGGGGAGCTGTTTTTT.

This chain connects TRBV7-2 to TRBJ2-1; TRBD2 agrees at 8 bases. CDR3 length: 17 residues. CDR1 is SGHTA and CDR2 is FQGNSA in the germline V gene. V shed 3 bases and J 1 base; nucleotides not matched to a gene: 8. The CDR3 DNA is TGTGCCAGCAGCTTTAGGGTTAGCGGGATTTCCTACAATGAGCAGTTCTTC. Translated: CASSFRVSGISYNEQFF.

V usage is TRBV7-6 and J usage is TRBJ1-4, with 9 nucleotides matching TRBD1. The CDR3 has 15 amino acids. Germline CDR1 is SGHVS and CDR2 is FNYEAQ. V dropped 5 bases and J dropped 8; count of bases not matched to a gene: 9. This CDR3 is CASSRTGTGLEKLFF. The CDR3 coding sequence is TGTGCCAGCAGCCGGACCGGGACAGGGCTGGAAAAACTGTTTTTT.

Turning to this clone: Different DNA sequences within this sample yield the same CDR3. The gene calls are TRBV3-1 (or the pseudogene TRBV3-2) and TRBJ2-7, with a weak D call TRBD1 (5 bases). CDR1 and CDR2 (germline): LGHDT, YNNKEL (reference sequence). The CDR3 is 14 residues long. The V end lost 1 base, the J end lost 3 bases, and 10 bases lay between the germline ends. For the CDR3, the DNA is TGTGCCAGCAGCCAAGCGGGCCAGGGCTACGAGCAGTACTTC. Its protein is CASSQAGQGYEQYF.

The V gene is TRBV7-2, the J gene TRBJ1-2, with D possibly being TRBD1 (6 bases). V was shortened by 1 base and J by 5 bases, with 11 bases between the two germline ends. The CDR3 is 14 residues long. Germline loops: CDR1 SGHTA, CDR2 FQGNSA. This CDR3 reads CASSLDRVGYGYTF. CDR3 coding DNA: TGTGCCAGCAGCTTAGACAGGGTTGGATATGGCTACACCTTC.

The table lists this clone with a few counts. The CDR3 coding sequence is TGCGCCAGCGCCCAGGGGGCCAATCAGCCCCAGCATTTT. It codes for CASAQGANQPQHF. This chain connects TRBV5-1 to TRBJ1-5; 8 nucleotides match TRBD1. Germline loops: CDR1 SGHRS, CDR2 YFSETQ. V dropped 7 bases and J dropped 3; count of bases not matched to a gene: 3. The CDR3 sequence is 13 residues long.

The chain couples TRBV28 to TRBJ1-6; D remains unclear. Germline CDR1 MDHEN, CDR2 SYDVKM. The CDR3 loop spans 15 amino acids. V gave up 7 bases and J gave up 7 bases, with 17 bases separating them. For the CDR3, the DNA is TGTGCCAGCAAGACATCTTTCCCAACGAATTCACCCCTCCACTTT. It translates to CASKTSFPTNSPLHF.

The chain uses TRBV3-1 (or the pseudogene TRBV3-2) and TRBJ1-5; 9 nucleotides match TRBD1. CDR1 is LGHDT and CDR2 is YNNKEL in the germline V gene (reference sequence). The junction had 4 bases not matched to a gene; V was cut back by 4 bases and J by 6 bases. CDR3 length: 14 amino acids. CDR3 in DNA: TGTGCCAGCAGCCCGGGACAGGGAACTCAGCCCCAGCATTTT. It is translated as CASSPGQGTQPQHF.

This clone was observed a single time. The chain recombines TRBV6-1 with TRBJ1-5; TRBD1 might be the D (6 bases). V shed 1 base and J shed 0 bases, with 16 bases lying between them. The CDR3 extends over 18 amino acids. Germline CDR1 reads MNHNS; CDR2 reads SASEGT. This CDR3 reads CASSEGATGFYSNQPQHF. In DNA, the CDR3 is TGTGCCAGCAGTGAAGGGGCGACAGGTTTCTATAGCAATCAGCCCCAGCATTTT.

The sample holds a few counts of this clone. CDR3 sequence reads: CASSLSYNEQFF. The CDR3 DNA follows: TGTGCCAGCAGCTTATCTTACAATGAGCAGTTCTTC. The V call is TRBV7-2, the J call TRBJ2-1; D is unclear. This CDR3 is built from 12 residues. Trimming pared 2 bases from V and 4 bases from J, leaving 3 bases between. The germline V gene encodes CDR1 SGHTA and CDR2 FQGNSA.